The entry below describes one TCR beta chain. Its cognate antigen is unknown. This entry is derived from a study of T cells in Graves' hyperthyroidism and ophthalmopathy. The wider study: Prior to any treatment, at the point of initial diagnosis, peripheral blood was collected. Study results and limitations: The model foresaw ophthalmopathy a median around 6 months prior to onset. Most thyroid clonotypes expanded above 0.001 were also detected in blood.

TCR beta CDR3 regions were amplified from RNA transcripts. Primed by the HTBI set, a first-round RT-PCR was run on the TCR CDR3. Each CDR3 protein gets one entry after TCRdb re-called the multiplex PCR reads with MiXCR. The sample holds some 400,000 distinct CDR3 sequences, about a fifth seen once. This sequence originates from a woman between 18 and 30 years old with Graves' hyperthyroidism. What was sequenced was blood.

The CDR3 sequence: CASSLEWDNSYEQYF. DNA of the CDR3: TGTGCCAGCAGCTTAGAGTGGGACAACTCCTACGAGCAGTACTTC. The chain is built from TRBV7-9 and TRBJ2-7; D might be TRBD1 (6 bases). The germline V gene has CDR1 SEHNR and CDR2 FQNEAQ (reference sequence). CDR3 size: 15 residues. Trimming took off 1 base at V and 0 bases at J, with 10 bases between the two ends.